Listed below are T cell receptor beta chains from one sample, sequenced in a study of OX40 agonist ivuxolimab in advanced cancers. Produced via immunoSEQ multiplex PCR; TCRdb's table is partial and in-frame only. The table shows 45,000 to 50,000 clones, with about 89% occurring only once. Sequencing was performed on CD4+ or CD8+ T cells sorted from blood, taken in a trial of the OX40 agonist ivuxolimab. All receptors come from an adult with an advanced solid tumor such as melanoma, head and neck, liver or kidney cancer. Each CDR3 is given with its conserved first and last residue. The D gene is left open where the match is weak. The size entry is marked missing in some rows and otherwise reads once, few, many or a size class.

d_call | clone_size | j_call | v_call | cdr3_aa | cdr3_nt
TRBD2 | - | TRBJ2-7 | TRBV7-2 | CASSPRGTSGVHEQYF | TGTGCCAGCAGCCCAAGGGGGACTAGCGGGGTCCACGAGCAGTACTTC
TRBD1 | - | TRBJ1-5 | TRBV29-1 | CSVGTGLEQPQHF | TGCAGCGTCGGGACAGGGCTGGAACAGCCCCAGCATTTT
- | - | TRBJ2-7 | TRBV29-1 | CSVDLGNYEQYF | TGCAGCGTTGATCTCGGAAACTACGAGCAGTACTTC
- | once | TRBJ1-2 | TRBV6-1 | CAILFYGYTF | TGTGCCATACTTTTCTATGGCTACACCTTC
- | - | TRBJ2-3 | TRBV5-1 | CASSSVGDTQYF | TGCGCCAGCAGCTCGGTCGGAGATACGCAGTATTTT
TRBD2 | - | TRBJ2-1 | TRBV6-6 | CASSFGLADEQFF | TGTGCCAGCAGTTTTGGACTAGCTGATGAGCAGTTCTTC
- | - | TRBJ2-7 | TRBV19 | CASSLLGGAYEQYF | TGTGCCAGTAGCCTCCTAGGGGGGGCCTACGAGCAGTACTTC
TRBD1 | - | TRBJ2-1 | TRBV7-6 | CASSLVLGQGSSYNEQFF | TGTGCCAGCAGCTTAGTGTTGGGACAGGGAAGCTCCTACAATGAGCAGTTCTTC
TRBD1 | - | TRBJ1-1 | TRBV28 | CASSPIPGGYTEAFF | TGTGCCAGCAGTCCGATCCCAGGGGGGTATACTGAAGCTTTCTTT
- | - | TRBJ1-1 | TRBV5-4 | CAGSKGTEAFF | TGTGCCGGCTCGAAAGGTACTGAAGCTTTCTTT
- | - | TRBJ2-7 | TRBV7-9 | CASSFPASYEQYF | TGTGCCAGCAGCTTTCCCGCCTCCTACGAGCAGTACTTC
- | - | TRBJ1-6 | TRBV15 | CATSLRQRESPLHF | TGTGCCACCAGCCTTCGACAGCGGGAATCACCCCTCCACTTT
- | - | TRBJ1-5 | TRBV28 | CASSYDNRRVQPQHF | TGTGCCAGCAGTTATGACAATCGGAGGGTTCAGCCCCAGCATTTT
- | - | TRBJ2-2 | TRBV6-5 | CASSYSGLTNTGELFF | TGTGCCAGCAGTTACTCGGGACTGACGAACACCGGGGAGCTGTTTTTT
- | few | TRBJ2-2 | TRBV6-1 | CASSFGHPGELFF | TGTGCCAGCAGTTTTGGACATCCCGGGGAGCTGTTTTTT
TRBD1 | medium-sized | TRBJ2-7 | TRBV19 | CASSIGGQGHEQYF | TGTGCCAGTAGTATAGGGGGACAGGGGCACGAGCAGTACTTC
- | - | TRBJ1-1 | TRBV28 | CASSLSGPGDTEAFF | TGTGCCAGCAGTTTATCGGGGCCAGGGGACACTGAAGCTTTCTTT
TRBD1 | - | TRBJ1-1 | TRBV5-6 | CASRRQGDTEAFF | TGTGCCAGCAGGAGACAGGGAGACACTGAAGCTTTCTTT
- | - | TRBJ2-4 | TRBV7-9 | CASSHTNQGAKNIQYF | TGTGCCAGCAGCCACACAAACCAGGGGGCCAAAAACATTCAGTACTTC
- | - | TRBJ2-7 | TRBV5-4 | CASSFIAADIYEQYF | TGTGCCAGCAGCTTTATAGCGGCCGACATCTACGAGCAGTACTTC
- | few | TRBJ1-2 | TRBV7-9 | CASSLGEGTYGYTF | TGTGCCAGCAGCTTAGGGGAGGGTACCTATGGCTACACCTTC
- | - | TRBJ2-3 | TRBV7-9 | CASWQGGGTDTQYF | TGTGCCAGTTGGCAGGGGGGTGGCACAGATACGCAGTATTTT
TRBD2 | once | TRBJ2-5 | TRBV27 | CASSLGLELETQYF | TGTGCCAGCAGTTTGGGACTAGAACTAGAGACCCAGTACTTC
TRBD1 | few | TRBJ1-5 | TRBV7-8 | CASSSRDRAAQPQHF | TGTGCCAGCAGCAGCCGGGACAGGGCAGCTCAGCCCCAGCATTTT